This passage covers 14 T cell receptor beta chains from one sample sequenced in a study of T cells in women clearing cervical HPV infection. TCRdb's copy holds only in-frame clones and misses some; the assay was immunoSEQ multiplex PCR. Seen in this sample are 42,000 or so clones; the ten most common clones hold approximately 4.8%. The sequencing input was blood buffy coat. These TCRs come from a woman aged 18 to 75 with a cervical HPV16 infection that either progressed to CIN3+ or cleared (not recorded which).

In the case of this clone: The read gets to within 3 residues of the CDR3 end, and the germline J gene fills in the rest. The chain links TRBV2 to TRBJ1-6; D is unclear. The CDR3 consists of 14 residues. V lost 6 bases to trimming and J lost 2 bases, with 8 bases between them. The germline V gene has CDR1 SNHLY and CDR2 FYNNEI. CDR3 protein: CASRAGTYNSPLHF. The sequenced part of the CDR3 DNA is TGTGCCAGCAGGGCGGGAACCTATAATTCACCC.

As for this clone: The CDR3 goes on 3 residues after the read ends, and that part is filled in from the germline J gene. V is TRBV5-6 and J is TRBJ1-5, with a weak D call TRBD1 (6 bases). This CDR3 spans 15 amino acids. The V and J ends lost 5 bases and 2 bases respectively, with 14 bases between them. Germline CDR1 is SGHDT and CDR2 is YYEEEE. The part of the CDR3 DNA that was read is TGTGCCAGCAGACGCAGGGGTGATCGCAATCAGCCC. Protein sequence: CASRRRGDRNQP. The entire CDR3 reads CASRRRGDRNQPQHF.

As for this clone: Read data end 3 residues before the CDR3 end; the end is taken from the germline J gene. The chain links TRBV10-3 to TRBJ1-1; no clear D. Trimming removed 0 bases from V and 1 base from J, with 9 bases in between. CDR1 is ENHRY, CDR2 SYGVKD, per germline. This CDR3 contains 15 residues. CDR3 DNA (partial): TGTGCCATCAGTGAGTCAAGCGGGCGGAACACTGAA. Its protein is CAISESSGRNTE. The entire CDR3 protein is CAISESSGRNTEAFF.

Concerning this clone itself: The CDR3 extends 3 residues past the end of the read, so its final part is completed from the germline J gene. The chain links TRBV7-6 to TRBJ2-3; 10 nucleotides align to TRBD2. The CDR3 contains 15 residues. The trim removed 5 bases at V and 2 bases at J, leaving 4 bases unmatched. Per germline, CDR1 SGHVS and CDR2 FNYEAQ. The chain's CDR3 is CASSPSGGVTDTQYF. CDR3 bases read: TGTGCCAGCAGCCCTAGCGGGGGCGTCACAGATACG.

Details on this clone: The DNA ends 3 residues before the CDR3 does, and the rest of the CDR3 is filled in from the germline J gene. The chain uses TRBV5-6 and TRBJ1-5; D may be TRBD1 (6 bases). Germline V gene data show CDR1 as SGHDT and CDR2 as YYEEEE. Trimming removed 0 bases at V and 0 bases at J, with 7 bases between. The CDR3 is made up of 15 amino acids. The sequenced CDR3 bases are TGTGCCAGCAGCTTGGGACAGGTTAGCAATCAGCCC. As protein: CASSLGQVSNQP. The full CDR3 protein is CASSLGQVSNQPQHF.

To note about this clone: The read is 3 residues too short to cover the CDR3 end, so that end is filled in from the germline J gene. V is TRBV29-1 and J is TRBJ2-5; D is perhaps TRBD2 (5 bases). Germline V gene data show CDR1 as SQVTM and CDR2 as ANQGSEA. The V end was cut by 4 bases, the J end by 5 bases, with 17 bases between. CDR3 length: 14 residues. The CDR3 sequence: CSVVPGSRPETQYF. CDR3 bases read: TGCAGCGTTGTGCCGGGGAGCCGTCCGGAGACC.

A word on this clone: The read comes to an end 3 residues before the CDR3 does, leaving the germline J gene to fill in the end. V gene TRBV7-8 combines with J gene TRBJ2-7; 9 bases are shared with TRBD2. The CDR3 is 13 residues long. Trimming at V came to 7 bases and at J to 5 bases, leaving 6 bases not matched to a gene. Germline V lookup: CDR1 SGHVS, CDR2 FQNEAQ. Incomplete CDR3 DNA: TGTGCCAGCATGGGCGGGGGGGCCCACGAG. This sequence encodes CASMGGGAHE. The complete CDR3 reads CASMGGGAHEQYF.

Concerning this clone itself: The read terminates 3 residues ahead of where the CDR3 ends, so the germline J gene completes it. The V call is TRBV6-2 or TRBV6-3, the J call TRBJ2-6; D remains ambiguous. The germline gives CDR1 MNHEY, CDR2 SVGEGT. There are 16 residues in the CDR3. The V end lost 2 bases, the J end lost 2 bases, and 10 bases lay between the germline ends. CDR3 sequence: CASSYGLTAGANVLTF. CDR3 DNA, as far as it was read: TGTGCCAGCAGTTACGGCCTTACCGCTGGGGCCAACGTC.

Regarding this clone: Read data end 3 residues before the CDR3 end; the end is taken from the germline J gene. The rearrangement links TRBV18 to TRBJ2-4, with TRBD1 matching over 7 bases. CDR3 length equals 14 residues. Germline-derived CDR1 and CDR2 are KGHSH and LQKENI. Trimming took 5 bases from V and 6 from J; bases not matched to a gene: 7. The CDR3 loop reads CASSSPGQTNIQYF. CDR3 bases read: TGTGCCAGCTCATCTCCGGGACAGACAAACATT.

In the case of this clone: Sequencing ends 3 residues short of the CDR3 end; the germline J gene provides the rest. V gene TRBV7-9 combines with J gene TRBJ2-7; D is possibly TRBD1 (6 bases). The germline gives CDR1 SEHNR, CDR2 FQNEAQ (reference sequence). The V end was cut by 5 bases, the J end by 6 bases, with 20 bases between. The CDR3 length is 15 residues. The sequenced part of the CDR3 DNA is TGTGCCAGCAGCCGTATCTTAACAGGGTCCGGCGAG. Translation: CASSRILTGSGE. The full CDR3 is CASSRILTGSGEQYF.

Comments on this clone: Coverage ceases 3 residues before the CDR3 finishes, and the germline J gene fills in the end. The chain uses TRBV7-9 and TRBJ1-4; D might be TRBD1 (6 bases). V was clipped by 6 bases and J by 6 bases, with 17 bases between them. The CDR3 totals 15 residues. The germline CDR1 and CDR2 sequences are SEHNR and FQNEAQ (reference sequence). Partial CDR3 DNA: TGTGCCAGCAGTTTTCCTTTAGGGGGGGATGAAAAA. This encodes CASSFPLGGDEK. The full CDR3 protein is CASSFPLGGDEKLFF.

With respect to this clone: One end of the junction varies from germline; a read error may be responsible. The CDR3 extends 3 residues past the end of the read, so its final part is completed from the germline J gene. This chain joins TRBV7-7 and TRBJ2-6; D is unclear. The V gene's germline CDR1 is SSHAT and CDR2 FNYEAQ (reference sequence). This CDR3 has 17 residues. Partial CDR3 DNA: TGTGCTAGCAGCTTAGGGCCAGGAAGGACTGGGGCCAACGTC. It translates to CASSLGPGRTGANV. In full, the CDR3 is CASSLGPGRTGANVLTF.

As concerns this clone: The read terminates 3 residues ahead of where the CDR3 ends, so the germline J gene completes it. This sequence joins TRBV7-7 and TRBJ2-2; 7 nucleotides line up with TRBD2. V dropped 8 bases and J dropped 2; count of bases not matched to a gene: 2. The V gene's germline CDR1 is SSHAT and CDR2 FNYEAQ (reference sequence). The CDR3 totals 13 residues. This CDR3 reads CASGTTNTGELFF. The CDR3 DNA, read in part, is TGTGCCAGCGGGACTACAAACACCGGGGAG.

CDR3 protein: CSVEDFIGGNAFF. CDR3 DNA, as far as it was read: TGCAGCGTTGAAGACTTTATCGGGGGTAAC. J is TRBJ1-1 and V is TRBV29-1; D may be TRBD1 (5 bases). The sequence runs out 3 residues before the end of the CDR3; the remainder is reconstructed from the germline J gene. Germline-derived CDR1 and CDR2 are SQVTM and ANQGSEA. There are 13 residues in the CDR3.